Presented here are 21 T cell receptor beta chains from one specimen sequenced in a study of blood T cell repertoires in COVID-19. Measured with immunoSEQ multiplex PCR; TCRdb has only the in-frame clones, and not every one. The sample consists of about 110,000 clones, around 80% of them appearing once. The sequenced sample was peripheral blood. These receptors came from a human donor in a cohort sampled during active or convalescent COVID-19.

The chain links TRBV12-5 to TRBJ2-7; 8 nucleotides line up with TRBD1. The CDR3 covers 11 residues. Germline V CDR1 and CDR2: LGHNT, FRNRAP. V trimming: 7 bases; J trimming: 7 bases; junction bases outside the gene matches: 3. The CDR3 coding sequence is TGTGCTAGTGCCAGGACAGGGGAGCAGTACTTC. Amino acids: CASARTGEQYF. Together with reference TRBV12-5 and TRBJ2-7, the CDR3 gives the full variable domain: DARVTQTPRHKVTEMGQEVTMRCQPILGHNTVFWYRQTMMQGLELLAYFRNRAPLDDSGMPKDRFSAEMPDATLATLKIQPSEPRDSAVYFCASARTGEQYFGPGTRLTVT.

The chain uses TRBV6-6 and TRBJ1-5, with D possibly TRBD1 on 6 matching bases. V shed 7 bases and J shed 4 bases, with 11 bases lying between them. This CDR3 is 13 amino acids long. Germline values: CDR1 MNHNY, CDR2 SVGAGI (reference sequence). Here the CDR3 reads CASTRTENQPQHF. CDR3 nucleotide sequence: TGTGCCAGCACCCGGACAGAAAATCAGCCCCAGCATTTT.

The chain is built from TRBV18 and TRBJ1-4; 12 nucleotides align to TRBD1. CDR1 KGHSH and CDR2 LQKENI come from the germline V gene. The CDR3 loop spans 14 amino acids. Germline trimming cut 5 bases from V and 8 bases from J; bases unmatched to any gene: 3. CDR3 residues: CASSGTGGQEKLFF. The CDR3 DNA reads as TGTGCCAGCTCAGGGACAGGGGGCCAAGAAAAACTGTTTTTT.

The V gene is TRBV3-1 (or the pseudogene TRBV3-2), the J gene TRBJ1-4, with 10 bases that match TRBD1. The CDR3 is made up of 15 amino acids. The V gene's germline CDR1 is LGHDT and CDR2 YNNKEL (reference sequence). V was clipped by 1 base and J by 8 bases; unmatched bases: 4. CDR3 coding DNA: TGTGCCAGCAGCCAAGGAGTGACAGGGGGCGAAAAACTGTTTTTT. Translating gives CASSQGVTGGEKLFF.

Here the CDR3 DNA reads TGTGCCAGCGGAACAGGGGATAGGGTCACTGAAGCTTTCTTT. This codes for CASGTGDRVTEAFF. The chain combines TRBV28 with TRBJ1-1, with 7 positions matching TRBD1. Looked up from germline, CDR1 is MDHEN and CDR2 is SYDVKM. V trimming: 8 bases; J trimming: 4 bases; junction bases outside the gene matches: 10. The CDR3 runs 14 residues.

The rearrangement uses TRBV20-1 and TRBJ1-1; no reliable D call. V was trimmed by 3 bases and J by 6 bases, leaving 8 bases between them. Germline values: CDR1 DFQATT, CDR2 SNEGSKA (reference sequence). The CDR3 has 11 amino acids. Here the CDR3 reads CSASTSAEAFF. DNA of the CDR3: TGCAGTGCTAGTACTTCTGCTGAAGCTTTCTTT.

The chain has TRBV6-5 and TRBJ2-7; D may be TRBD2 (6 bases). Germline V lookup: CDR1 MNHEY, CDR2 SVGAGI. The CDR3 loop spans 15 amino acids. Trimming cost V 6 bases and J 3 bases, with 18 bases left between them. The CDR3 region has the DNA TGTGCCAGCAGGAACCGGGGACTGGGTCGCTACGAGCAGTACTTC. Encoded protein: CASRNRGLGRYEQYF.

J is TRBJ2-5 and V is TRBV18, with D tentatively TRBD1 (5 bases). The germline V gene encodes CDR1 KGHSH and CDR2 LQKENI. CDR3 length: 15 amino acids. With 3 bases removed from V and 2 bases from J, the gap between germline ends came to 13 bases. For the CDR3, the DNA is TGTGCCAGCTCACCTTTACAGGACAAACAAGAGACCCAGTACTTC. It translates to CASSPLQDKQETQYF.

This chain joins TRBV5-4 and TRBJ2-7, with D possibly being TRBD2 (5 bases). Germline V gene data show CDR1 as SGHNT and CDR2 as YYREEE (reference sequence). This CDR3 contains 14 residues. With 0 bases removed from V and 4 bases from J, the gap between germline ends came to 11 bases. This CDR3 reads CASSLANEGYEQYF. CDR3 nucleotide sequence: TGTGCCAGCAGCTTGGCCAACGAGGGATACGAGCAGTACTTC.

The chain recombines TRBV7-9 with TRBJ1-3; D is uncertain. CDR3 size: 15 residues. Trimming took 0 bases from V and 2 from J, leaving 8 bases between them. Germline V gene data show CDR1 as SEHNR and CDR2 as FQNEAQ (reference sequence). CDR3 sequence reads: CASSLASGTGNTIYF. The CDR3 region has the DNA TGTGCCAGCAGCTTAGCTTCGGGAACTGGAAACACCATATATTTT.

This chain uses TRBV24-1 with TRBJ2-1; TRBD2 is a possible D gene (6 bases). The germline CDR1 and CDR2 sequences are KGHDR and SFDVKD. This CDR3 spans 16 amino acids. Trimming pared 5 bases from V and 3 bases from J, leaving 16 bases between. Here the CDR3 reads CATSASTGGSYNEQFF. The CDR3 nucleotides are TGTGCCACCAGTGCTTCTACCGGGGGAAGCTACAATGAGCAGTTCTTC.

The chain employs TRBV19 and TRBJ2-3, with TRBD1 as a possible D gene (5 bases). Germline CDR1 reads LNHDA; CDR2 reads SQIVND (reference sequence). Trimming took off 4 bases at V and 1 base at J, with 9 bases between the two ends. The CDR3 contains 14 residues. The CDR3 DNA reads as TGTGCCAGTAGTAGCAGGGTCGGCACAGATACGCAGTATTTT. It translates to CASSSRVGTDTQYF.

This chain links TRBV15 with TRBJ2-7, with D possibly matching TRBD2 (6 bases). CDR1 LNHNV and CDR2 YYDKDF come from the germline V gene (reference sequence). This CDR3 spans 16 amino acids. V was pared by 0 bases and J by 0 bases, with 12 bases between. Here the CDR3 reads CATSRDYRGSSYEQYF. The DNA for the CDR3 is TGTGCCACCAGCAGAGATTACCGGGGGAGCTCCTACGAGCAGTACTTC. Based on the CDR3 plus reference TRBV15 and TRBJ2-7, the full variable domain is DAMVIQNPRYQVTQFGKPVTLSCSQTLNHNVMYWYQQKSSQAPKLLFHYYDKDFNNEADTPDNFQSRRPNTSFCFLDIRSPGLGDTAMYLCATSRDYRGSSYEQYFGPGTRLTVT.

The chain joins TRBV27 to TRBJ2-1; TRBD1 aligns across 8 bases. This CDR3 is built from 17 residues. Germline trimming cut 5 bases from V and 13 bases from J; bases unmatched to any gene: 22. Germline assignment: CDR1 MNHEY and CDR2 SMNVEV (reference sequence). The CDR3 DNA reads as TGTGCCAGCAGTCCAACCACTACGGACAGGGTCAGGACCACCCAGTTCTTC. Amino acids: CASSPTTTDRVRTTQFF.

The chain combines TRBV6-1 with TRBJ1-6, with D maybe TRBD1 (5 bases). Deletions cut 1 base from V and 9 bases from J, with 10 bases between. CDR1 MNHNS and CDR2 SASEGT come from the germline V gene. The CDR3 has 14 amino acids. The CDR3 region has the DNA TGTGCCAGCAGTGAAGTGCGGGGGGTTTCACCCCTCCACTTT. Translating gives CASSEVRGVSPLHF.

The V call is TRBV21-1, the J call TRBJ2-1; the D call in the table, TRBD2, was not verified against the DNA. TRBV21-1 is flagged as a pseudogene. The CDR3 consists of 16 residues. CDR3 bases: TGTGCCAGCAGCAAAGCGCTGGGAGACGTAGAGGTTGAGCAGTTCTTC. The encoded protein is CASSKALGDVEVEQFF.

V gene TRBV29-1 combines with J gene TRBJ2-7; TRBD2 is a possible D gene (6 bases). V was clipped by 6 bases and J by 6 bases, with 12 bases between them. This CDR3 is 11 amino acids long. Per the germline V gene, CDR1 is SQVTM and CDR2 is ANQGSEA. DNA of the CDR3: TGCAGCGTGGGGGGTCAGACCGAGCAGTACTTC. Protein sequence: CSVGGQTEQYF.

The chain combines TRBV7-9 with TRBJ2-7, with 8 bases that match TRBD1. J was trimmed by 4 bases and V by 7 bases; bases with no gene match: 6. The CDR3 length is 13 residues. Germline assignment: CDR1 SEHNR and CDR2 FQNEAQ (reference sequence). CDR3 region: CASIPQGAYEQYF. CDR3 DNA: TGTGCCAGCATTCCCCAGGGGGCTTACGAGCAGTACTTC.

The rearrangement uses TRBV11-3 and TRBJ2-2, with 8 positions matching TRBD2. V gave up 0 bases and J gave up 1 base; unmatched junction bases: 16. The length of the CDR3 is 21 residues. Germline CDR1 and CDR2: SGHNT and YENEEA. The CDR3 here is CASSLEWSPAGELVNTGELFF. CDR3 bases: TGTGCCAGCAGCTTAGAATGGTCGCCAGCGGGAGAATTAGTGAACACCGGGGAGCTGTTTTTT.

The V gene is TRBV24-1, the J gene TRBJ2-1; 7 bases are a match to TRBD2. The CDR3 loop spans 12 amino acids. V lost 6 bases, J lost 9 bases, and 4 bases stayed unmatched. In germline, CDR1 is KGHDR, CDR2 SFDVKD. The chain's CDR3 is CATSRGVGEQFF. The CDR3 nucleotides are TGTGCCACCAGTCGGGGGGTTGGTGAGCAGTTCTTC.

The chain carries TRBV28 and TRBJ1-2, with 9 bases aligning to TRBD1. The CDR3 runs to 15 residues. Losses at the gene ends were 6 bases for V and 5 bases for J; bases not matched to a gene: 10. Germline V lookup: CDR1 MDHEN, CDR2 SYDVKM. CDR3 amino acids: CASRTTGTGKYGYTF. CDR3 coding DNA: TGTGCCAGCAGAACTACCGGGACAGGGAAATATGGCTACACCTTC.